This TCR beta chain was documented in a study of shared clonotypes between healthy human individuals. Study findings and constraints: Among several donors, approximately 5% of naive CD4 clonotypes were found in common.

Method: immunoSEQ multiplex PCR; TCRdb's copy keeps in-frame clones and lacks some. The sample has roughly 1,500,000 clones; 97% to 99% are singletons. As concerns this clone: Its antigen is not known.

Germline V lookup: CDR1 MDHEN, CDR2 SYDVKM. The V end lost 5 bases, the J end lost 2 bases, and 16 bases lay between the germline ends. This CDR3 has 15 amino acids. The TCR was taken from a man in his thirties or forties in good health. The V and J genes are TRBV28 and TRBJ2-7; D tentatively fits TRBD1 or TRBD2 (5 bases each). Sample: naive CD4+ T cells sorted from blood. Sample subset: CD45RA+ positively selected. This CDR3 is CASSPRDLKAYEQYF. CDR3 nucleotide sequence: TGTGCCAGCAGTCCCCGGGACCTGAAGGCCTACGAGCAGTACTTC.